The T cell receptor (beta chain) described here comes from a study of blood T cell repertoires in COVID-19. About the study: Samples taken during acute and convalescent COVID-19 were collected in the United States, Italy and Spain. Nucleic acid was either cDNA or gDNA, and it came from T cells, B-cell-depleted T cells, or PBMCs.

The CDR3 has 19 amino acids. Looked up from germline, CDR1 is WSHSY and CDR2 is SAAADI. Trimming shortened V by 8 bases and J by 2 bases, and 31 bases separated the two germline ends. Enrolled during active infection, Seattle patients were then followed longitudinally. As processed by the authors: Nucleated cell counts were estimated from reference gene primer amplification. Some clones are missing from TCRdb's copy, which holds only in-frame ones; the method was immunoSEQ multiplex PCR. V and J calls and clone size are given by that table; D and trimming were obtained from the DNA. The table shows under 200,000 clones, with approximately 85% occurring only once.

This receptor was obtained from a woman aged 80 or over with COVID-19, enrolled during active disease. This chain links TRBV10-2 with TRBJ2-7; tentatively, D is TRBD1 (7 bases). The specimen sequenced was peripheral blood. This CDR3 is CASRGRANRGRGLTYEQYF. The DNA of the CDR3 is TGCGCCAGCCGGGGCCGGGCGAACAGGGGTAGGGGACTCACCTACGAGCAGTACTTC.